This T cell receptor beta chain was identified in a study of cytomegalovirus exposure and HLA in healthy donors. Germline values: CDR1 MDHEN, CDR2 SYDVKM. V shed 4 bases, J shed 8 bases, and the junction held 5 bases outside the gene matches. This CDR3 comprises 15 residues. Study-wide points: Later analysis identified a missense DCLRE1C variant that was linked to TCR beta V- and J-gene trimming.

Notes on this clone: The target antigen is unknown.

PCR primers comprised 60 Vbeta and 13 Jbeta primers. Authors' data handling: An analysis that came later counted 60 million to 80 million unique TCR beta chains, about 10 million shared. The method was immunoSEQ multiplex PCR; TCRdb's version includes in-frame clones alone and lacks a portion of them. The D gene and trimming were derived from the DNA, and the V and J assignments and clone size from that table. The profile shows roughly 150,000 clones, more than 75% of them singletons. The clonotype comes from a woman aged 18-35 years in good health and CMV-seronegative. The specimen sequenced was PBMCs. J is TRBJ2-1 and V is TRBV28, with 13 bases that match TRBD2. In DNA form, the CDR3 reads TGTGCCAGCAGTTCGGGACTAGCGGGAAGTGATGAGCAGTTCTTC. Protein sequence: CASSSGLAGSDEQFF.